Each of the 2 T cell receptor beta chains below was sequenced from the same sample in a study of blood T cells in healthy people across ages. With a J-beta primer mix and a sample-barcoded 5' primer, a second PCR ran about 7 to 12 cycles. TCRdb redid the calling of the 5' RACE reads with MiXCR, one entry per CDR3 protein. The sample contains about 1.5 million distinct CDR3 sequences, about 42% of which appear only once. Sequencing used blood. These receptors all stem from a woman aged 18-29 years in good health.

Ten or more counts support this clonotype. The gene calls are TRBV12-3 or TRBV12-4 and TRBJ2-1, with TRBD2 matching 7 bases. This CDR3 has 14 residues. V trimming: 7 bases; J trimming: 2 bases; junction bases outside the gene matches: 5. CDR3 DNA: TGTGCCAGCACCTCGGGGGGACCCTACAATGAGCAGTTCTTC. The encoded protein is CASTSGGPYNEQFF.

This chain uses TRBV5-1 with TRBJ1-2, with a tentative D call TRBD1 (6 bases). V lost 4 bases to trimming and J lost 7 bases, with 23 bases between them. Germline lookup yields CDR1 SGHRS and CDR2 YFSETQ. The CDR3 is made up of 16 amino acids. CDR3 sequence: CASSESARGRTIGYTF. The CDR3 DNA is TGCGCCAGCAGCGAGTCGGCCAGGGGACGCACTATTGGCTACACCTTC.